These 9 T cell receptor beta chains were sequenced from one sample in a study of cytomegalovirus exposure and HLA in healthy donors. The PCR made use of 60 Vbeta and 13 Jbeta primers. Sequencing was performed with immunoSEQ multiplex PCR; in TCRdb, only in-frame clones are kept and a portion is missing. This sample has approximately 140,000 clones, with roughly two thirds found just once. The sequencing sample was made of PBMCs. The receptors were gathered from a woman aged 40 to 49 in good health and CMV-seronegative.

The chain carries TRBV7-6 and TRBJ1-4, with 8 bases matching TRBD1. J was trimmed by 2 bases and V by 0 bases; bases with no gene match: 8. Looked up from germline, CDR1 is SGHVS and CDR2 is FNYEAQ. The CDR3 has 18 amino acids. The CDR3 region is CASSLARQGALTNEKLFF. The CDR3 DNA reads TGTGCCAGCAGCTTAGCTAGGCAGGGGGCTCTGACTAATGAAAAACTGTTTTTT.

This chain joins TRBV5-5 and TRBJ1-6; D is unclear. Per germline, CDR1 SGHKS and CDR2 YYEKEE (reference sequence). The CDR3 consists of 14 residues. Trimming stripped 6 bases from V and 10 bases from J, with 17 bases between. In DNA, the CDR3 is TGTGCCAGCATCTCAGAGGGCCTACGGTCACCCCTCCACTTT. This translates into CASISEGLRSPLHF.

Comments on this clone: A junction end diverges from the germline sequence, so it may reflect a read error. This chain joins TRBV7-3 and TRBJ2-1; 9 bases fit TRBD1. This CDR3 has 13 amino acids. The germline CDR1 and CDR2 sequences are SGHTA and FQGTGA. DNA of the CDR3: TGTGCCAGCAGCCTAACAGGGGGCCGTGAGCAGTTCTTC. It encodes CASSLTGGREQFF. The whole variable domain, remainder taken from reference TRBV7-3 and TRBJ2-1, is GAGVSQTPSNKVTEKGKYVELRCDPISGHTALYWYRQSLGQGPEFLIYFQGTGAADDSGLPNDRFFAVRPEGSVSTLKIQRTERGDSAVYLCASSLTGGREQFFGPGTRLTVL.

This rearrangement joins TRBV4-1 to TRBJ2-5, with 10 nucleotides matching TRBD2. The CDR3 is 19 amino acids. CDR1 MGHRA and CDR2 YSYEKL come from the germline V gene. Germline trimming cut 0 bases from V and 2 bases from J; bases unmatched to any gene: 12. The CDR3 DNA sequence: TGCGCCAGCAGCCAAGAGGAGCGGGGGGGCCGTTGGGGACAAGAGACCCAGTACTTC. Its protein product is CASSQEERGGRWGQETQYF.

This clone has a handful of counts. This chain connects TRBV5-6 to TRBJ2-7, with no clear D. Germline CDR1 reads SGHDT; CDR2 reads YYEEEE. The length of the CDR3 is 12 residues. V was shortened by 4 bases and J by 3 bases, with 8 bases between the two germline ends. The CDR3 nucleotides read TGTGCCAGCAGCCGGACGGACTACGAGCAGTACGTC. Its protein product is CASSRTDYEQYV.

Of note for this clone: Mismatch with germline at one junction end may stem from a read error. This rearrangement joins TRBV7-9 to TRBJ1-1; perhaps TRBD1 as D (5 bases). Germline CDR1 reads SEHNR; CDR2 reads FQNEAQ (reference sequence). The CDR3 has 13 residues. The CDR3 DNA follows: TGTTCCAGCAGCTCGTCGGGGGGGGCTGAAGCTTTCTTT. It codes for CSSSSSGGAEAFF.

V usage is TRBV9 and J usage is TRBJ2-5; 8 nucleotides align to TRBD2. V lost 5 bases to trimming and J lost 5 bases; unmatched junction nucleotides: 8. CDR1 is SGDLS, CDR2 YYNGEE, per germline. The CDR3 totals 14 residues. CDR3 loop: CASSVSGGSETQYF. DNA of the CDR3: TGTGCCAGCAGTGTCAGCGGGGGCTCGGAGACCCAGTACTTC.

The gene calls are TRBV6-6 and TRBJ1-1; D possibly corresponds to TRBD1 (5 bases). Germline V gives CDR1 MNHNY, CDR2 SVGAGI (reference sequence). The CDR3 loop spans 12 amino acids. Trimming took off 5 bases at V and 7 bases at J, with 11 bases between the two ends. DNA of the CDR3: TGTGCCAGCAGTCCATCGACAGTTGAAGCTTTCTTT. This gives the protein CASSPSTVEAFF.

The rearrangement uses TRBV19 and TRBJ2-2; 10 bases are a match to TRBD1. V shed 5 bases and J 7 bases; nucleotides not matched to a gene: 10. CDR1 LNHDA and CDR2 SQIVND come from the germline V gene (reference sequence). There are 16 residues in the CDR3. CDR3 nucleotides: TGTGCCAGTAGTCTGTCCGGGACAGGGGTCCGCGGGGAGCTGTTTTTT. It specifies CASSLSGTGVRGELFF.